This T cell receptor (beta chain) was recorded in a study of molecular identifiers for immune sequencing clone quantification. Trimming removed 0 bases at V and 6 bases at J, with 12 bases between. Germline loops: CDR1 MNHEY, CDR2 SVGAGI. The CDR3 is made up of 14 amino acids. This clonotype was found many times. In TCRdb, the PCR reads were re-called with MiXCR into one record per CDR3 protein. The sample records approximately 590,000 distinct CDR3 sequences, roughly 25% being singletons. The origin of this receptor is a human donor in good health. Some libraries in this study had Jurkat cell RNA spiked in. V is TRBV6-5 and J is TRBJ2-7, with D perhaps assigned TRBD1 or TRBD2 (5 bases each). The sample was naive CD8+ T cells from blood, with Jurkat cell RNA spiked in. As for subset: FACS-sorted CD8+CD4-CCR7+CD45RA+ naive T cells. The CDR3 DNA sequence: TGTGCCAGCAGTTACTCGGGGACCGTGTTCGAGCAGTACTTC. It yields the protein CASSYSGTVFEQYF.